This TCR beta chain comes out of a study of beta chain features in type 1 diabetes. Worth noting for this clone: The antigen remains unidentified.

All of the isolated RNA was reverse transcribed, so expressed TCRB transcripts were sequenced. Profiled with immunoSEQ multiplex PCR; TCRdb holds only in-frame clones, not every one. Of about 170,000 clones listed, around 7.9% are singletons. Trimming at V came to 3 bases and at J to 4 bases, leaving 8 bases not matched to a gene. Germline loops: CDR1 SGHAT, CDR2 FQDESV (reference sequence). The CDR3 spans 16 residues. CD45RO/CCR7/CD25/CD127/CD95/CD27 sorting isolated CD4+ naive, central memory, regulatory and stem cell-like memory cells. Points from the study as a whole: When Type 1 diabetes patients were examined, their TCRB CDR3s proved moderately but significantly shorter in all four CD4+ subsets.

V gene TRBV11-1 combines with J gene TRBJ2-1, with 8 bases matching TRBD2. The sequencing sample was made of central memory CD4+ T cells from blood. The source of this sequence is a man between 18 and 29 years old with type 1 diabetes. CDR3 protein: CASSFSGRSGYNEQFF. The CDR3 coding sequence is TGTGCCAGCAGCTTCAGCGGGAGATCAGGTTACAATGAGCAGTTCTTC.